These T cell receptor beta chains were read from a single sample in a study of T cell responses to AZD1222 COVID-19 vaccine. This table comes from immunoSEQ multiplex PCR, and its TCRdb copy is limited to in-frame clones, with some not included. This sample has tens of thousands of clones, with about 91% found just once. The source material was peripheral blood, sampled on day 0 of MenACWY control vaccination. The receptors derive from an adult in good health. Both conserved end residues are part of each CDR3. Each record gives: CDR3 protein, CDR3 DNA, V gene, J gene, clone size, D gene. D genes are given only for firm matches. Some rows mark clone size as missing; the rest say once, few, many or name a class of expanded clone.

CASRQGGPGANVLTF	TGTGCCAGCAGACAAGGGGGTCCTGGGGCCAACGTCCTGACTTTC	TRBV7-2	TRBJ2-6	-	-
CASSLTDRGATEAFF	TGTGCCAGCAGCCTTACTGACAGGGGGGCCACTGAAGCTTTCTTT	TRBV6-5	TRBJ1-1	-	TRBD1
CASSLRQGGTEAFF	TGTGCCAGCAGCTTGCGCCAGGGAGGGACTGAAGCTTTCTTT	TRBV13	TRBJ1-1	few	-
CASSDGVRFGELFF	TGTGCCAGCAGTGACGGGGTTCGCTTCGGGGAGCTGTTTTTT	TRBV6-1	TRBJ2-2	-	-
CASSPEGPGQRNSPLHF	TGTGCCAGCAGCCCGGAAGGGCCGGGTCAGAGGAATTCACCCCTCCACTTT	TRBV7-2	TRBJ1-6	-	-
CASSLKGFYGYTF	TGTGCCAGCAGTTTAAAGGGCTTCTATGGCTACACCTTC	TRBV28	TRBJ1-2	-	-
CASSQRVNEKLFF	TGTGCCAGCAGCCAACGGGTTAATGAAAAACTGTTTTTT	TRBV3-1/TRBV3-2	TRBJ1-4	-	-
CASSALASNTGELFF	TGTGCCAGCAGTGCCTTAGCATCGAACACCGGGGAGCTGTTTTTT	TRBV6-4	TRBJ2-2	-	-
CASSQDRILAEAFF	TGCGCCAGCAGCCAAGATAGAATCCTAGCTGAAGCTTTCTTT	TRBV4-1	TRBJ1-1	-	-
CASSAWRDQPQHF	TGTGCCAGCAGCGCATGGAGGGATCAGCCCCAGCATTTT	TRBV7-2	TRBJ1-5	-	-
CAIAGSAKRLNTEAFF	TGTGCCATCGCAGGGTCCGCCAAACGACTGAACACTGAAGCTTTCTTT	TRBV10-3	TRBJ1-1	-	-
CASSPGGDSAEAFF	TGTGCCAGCAGCCCGGGAGGGGACAGCGCTGAAGCTTTCTTT	TRBV7-6	TRBJ1-1	-	TRBD1
CASSESRGPLGYTF	TGTGCCAGCAGTGAGTCGAGGGGGCCCCTTGGCTACACCTTC	TRBV6-1	TRBJ1-2	-	TRBD1
CASSEATETQYF	TGTGCCAGCAGTGAAGCGACTGAGACCCAGTACTTC	TRBV2	TRBJ2-5	-	-
CASSQAMDSYQPQHF	TGTGCCAGCAGCCAGGCCATGGACAGCTATCAGCCCCAGCATTTT	TRBV3-1/TRBV3-2	TRBJ1-5	-	-
CASSLALRPGSTYGYTF	TGTGCCAGCAGCTTGGCGCTCCGACCAGGGAGTACCTATGGCTACACCTTC	TRBV5-5	TRBJ1-2	-	-
CASSYKTGRSYEQYF	TGCGCCAGCAGTTACAAGACAGGGAGGTCCTACGAGCAGTACTTC	TRBV5-1	TRBJ2-7	-	-
CASSLTGAGANVLTF	TGTGCCAGCAGTCTAACAGGGGCTGGGGCCAACGTCCTGACTTTC	TRBV28	TRBJ2-6	-	TRBD1
CSAREGDGYTF	TGCAGTGCTAGAGAGGGGGATGGCTACACCTTC	TRBV20-1	TRBJ1-2	-	-
CASSLQDDRARGNTIYF	TGTGCCAGCAGCCTCCAAGATGACAGGGCTCGGGGAAACACCATATATTTT	TRBV4-2	TRBJ1-3	-	TRBD1
CSVARNQGPSAFF	TGCAGCGTAGCACGCAATCAGGGACCATCGGCTTTCTTT	TRBV29-1	TRBJ1-1	-	-
CASSVAPNTEAFF	TGTGCCAGCAGCGTAGCCCCCAACACTGAAGCTTTCTTT	TRBV9	TRBJ1-1	-	-
CASSWRGNTGELFF	TGTGCCAGTAGTTGGAGGGGTAACACCGGGGAGCTGTTTTTT	TRBV19	TRBJ2-2	-	-
CASSDSPSGVADTQYF	TGTGCCAGCAGTGACTCCCCCAGCGGGGTGGCAGATACGCAGTATTTT	TRBV6-4	TRBJ2-3	-	TRBD2
CASSLERNSNQPQHF	TGTGCCAGCAGCTTAGAACGAAATAGCAATCAGCCCCAGCATTTT	TRBV7-8	TRBJ1-5	-	-
CASSPQRVWDTEAFF	TGTGCCAGCTCACCACAGAGGGTATGGGACACTGAAGCTTTCTTT	TRBV18	TRBJ1-1	-	-
CASSYAGTGADYGYTF	TGTGCCAGCAGTTACGCGGGGACAGGGGCGGACTATGGCTACACCTTC	TRBV6-5	TRBJ1-2	-	TRBD1
CASSPDRGHQPQHF	TGTGCCAGCAGTCCTGACAGGGGGCATCAGCCCCAGCATTTT	TRBV2	TRBJ1-5	-	TRBD1
CASSFAPTGNQPQHF	TGTGCCAGCAGCTTCGCCCCTACAGGGAATCAGCCCCAGCATTTT	TRBV7-2	TRBJ1-5	-	-
CASSFGGVDQPQHF	TGCGCCAGCAGCTTTGGGGGGGTCGATCAGCCCCAGCATTTT	TRBV5-1	TRBJ1-5	-	-
CASRGGGWNQPQHF	TGTGCCAGCAGAGGGGGCGGTTGGAATCAGCCCCAGCATTTT	TRBV2	TRBJ1-5	-	TRBD1
CASSAEHFNTEAFF	TGTGCCAGCAGTGCTGAACATTTCAACACTGAAGCTTTCTTT	TRBV6-4	TRBJ1-1	-	-
CASSVTGLGEKLFF	TGCGCCAGCAGCGTGACGGGTCTGGGTGAAAAACTGTTTTTT	TRBV5-1	TRBJ1-4	-	-
CASSQGWGDQPQHF	TGCGCCAGCAGCCAAGGGTGGGGGGATCAGCCCCAGCATTTT	TRBV4-3	TRBJ1-5	-	-
CATGGGGTGRGGYTF	TGTGCCACCGGCGGGGGAGGGACAGGGAGGGGTGGCTACACCTTC	TRBV9	TRBJ1-2	once	TRBD1
CASSQGGSLGFF	TGTGCCAGCAGCCAAGGAGGCTCCTTAGGTTTCTTT	TRBV3-1/TRBV3-2	TRBJ1-1	-	-
CASSLRKNTEAFF	TGTGCCAGCAGCTTAAGAAAGAACACTGAAGCTTTCTTT	TRBV7-8	TRBJ1-1	few	-
CASSGAASGRQGYTF	TGTGCCAGCAGTGGTGCCGCCTCGGGACGCCAAGGCTACACCTTC	TRBV28	TRBJ1-2	-	-
CSVGASPETQYF	TGCAGCGTTGGGGCTAGCCCAGAGACCCAGTACTTC	TRBV29-1	TRBJ2-5	-	-
CASSHRSGANVLTF	TGTGCCAGCAGCCACCGGTCGGGGGCCAACGTCCTGACTTTC	TRBV4-2	TRBJ2-6	-	-
CASSFRGKENNEQFF	TGTGCCAGCAGCTTCCGGGGAAAAGAAAACAATGAGCAGTTCTTC	TRBV11-2	TRBJ2-1	-	-
CASSGDDYEQYF	TGCGCCAGCAGCGGGGACGATTACGAGCAGTACTTC	TRBV5-1	TRBJ2-7	-	-
CASSIPRGTGRIRGYTF	TGTGCCAGTAGTATACCACGGGGGACAGGGAGGATCCGGGGCTACACCTTC	TRBV19	TRBJ1-2	few	TRBD1
CASSLLDRVYTGELFF	TGTGCCAGCAGTTTATTGGACAGGGTTTACACCGGGGAGCTGTTTTTT	TRBV27	TRBJ2-2	-	TRBD1
CASSPGLAGGYEQFF	TGTGCCAGCAGCCCGGGACTAGCGGGGGGATATGAGCAGTTCTTC	TRBV5-4	TRBJ2-1	-	TRBD2
CASSQDIRQPQHF	TGTGCCAGCAGCCAAGATATCCGGCAGCCCCAGCATTTT	TRBV3-1/TRBV3-2	TRBJ1-5	few	-
CASEKTANTGELFF	TGTGCCAGCGAAAAGACAGCGAACACCGGGGAGCTGTTTTTT	TRBV6-5	TRBJ2-2	-	-
CASSYGGYPGMPFF	TGTGCCAGCAGTTACGGGGGATATCCAGGTATGCCGTTCTTC	TRBV6-2/TRBV6-3	TRBJ2-1	-	-
CASSLVPGGSYEQYF	TGCGCCAGCAGCTTGGTCCCAGGGGGCTCCTACGAGCAGTACTTC	TRBV5-1	TRBJ2-7	-	TRBD1
CASSLETLSTDTQYF	TGCGCCAGCAGCTTGGAGACACTAAGCACAGATACGCAGTATTTT	TRBV5-1	TRBJ2-3	-	-
CASSLPLSGGTTDTQYF	TGTGCCAGCAGCTTACCCCTAAGCGGGGGGACGACAGATACGCAGTATTTT	TRBV7-9	TRBJ2-3	once	TRBD2
CASSPGPANEQFF	TGTGCCAGCAGCCCTGGTCCGGCAAATGAGCAGTTCTTC	TRBV7-2	TRBJ2-1	once	-